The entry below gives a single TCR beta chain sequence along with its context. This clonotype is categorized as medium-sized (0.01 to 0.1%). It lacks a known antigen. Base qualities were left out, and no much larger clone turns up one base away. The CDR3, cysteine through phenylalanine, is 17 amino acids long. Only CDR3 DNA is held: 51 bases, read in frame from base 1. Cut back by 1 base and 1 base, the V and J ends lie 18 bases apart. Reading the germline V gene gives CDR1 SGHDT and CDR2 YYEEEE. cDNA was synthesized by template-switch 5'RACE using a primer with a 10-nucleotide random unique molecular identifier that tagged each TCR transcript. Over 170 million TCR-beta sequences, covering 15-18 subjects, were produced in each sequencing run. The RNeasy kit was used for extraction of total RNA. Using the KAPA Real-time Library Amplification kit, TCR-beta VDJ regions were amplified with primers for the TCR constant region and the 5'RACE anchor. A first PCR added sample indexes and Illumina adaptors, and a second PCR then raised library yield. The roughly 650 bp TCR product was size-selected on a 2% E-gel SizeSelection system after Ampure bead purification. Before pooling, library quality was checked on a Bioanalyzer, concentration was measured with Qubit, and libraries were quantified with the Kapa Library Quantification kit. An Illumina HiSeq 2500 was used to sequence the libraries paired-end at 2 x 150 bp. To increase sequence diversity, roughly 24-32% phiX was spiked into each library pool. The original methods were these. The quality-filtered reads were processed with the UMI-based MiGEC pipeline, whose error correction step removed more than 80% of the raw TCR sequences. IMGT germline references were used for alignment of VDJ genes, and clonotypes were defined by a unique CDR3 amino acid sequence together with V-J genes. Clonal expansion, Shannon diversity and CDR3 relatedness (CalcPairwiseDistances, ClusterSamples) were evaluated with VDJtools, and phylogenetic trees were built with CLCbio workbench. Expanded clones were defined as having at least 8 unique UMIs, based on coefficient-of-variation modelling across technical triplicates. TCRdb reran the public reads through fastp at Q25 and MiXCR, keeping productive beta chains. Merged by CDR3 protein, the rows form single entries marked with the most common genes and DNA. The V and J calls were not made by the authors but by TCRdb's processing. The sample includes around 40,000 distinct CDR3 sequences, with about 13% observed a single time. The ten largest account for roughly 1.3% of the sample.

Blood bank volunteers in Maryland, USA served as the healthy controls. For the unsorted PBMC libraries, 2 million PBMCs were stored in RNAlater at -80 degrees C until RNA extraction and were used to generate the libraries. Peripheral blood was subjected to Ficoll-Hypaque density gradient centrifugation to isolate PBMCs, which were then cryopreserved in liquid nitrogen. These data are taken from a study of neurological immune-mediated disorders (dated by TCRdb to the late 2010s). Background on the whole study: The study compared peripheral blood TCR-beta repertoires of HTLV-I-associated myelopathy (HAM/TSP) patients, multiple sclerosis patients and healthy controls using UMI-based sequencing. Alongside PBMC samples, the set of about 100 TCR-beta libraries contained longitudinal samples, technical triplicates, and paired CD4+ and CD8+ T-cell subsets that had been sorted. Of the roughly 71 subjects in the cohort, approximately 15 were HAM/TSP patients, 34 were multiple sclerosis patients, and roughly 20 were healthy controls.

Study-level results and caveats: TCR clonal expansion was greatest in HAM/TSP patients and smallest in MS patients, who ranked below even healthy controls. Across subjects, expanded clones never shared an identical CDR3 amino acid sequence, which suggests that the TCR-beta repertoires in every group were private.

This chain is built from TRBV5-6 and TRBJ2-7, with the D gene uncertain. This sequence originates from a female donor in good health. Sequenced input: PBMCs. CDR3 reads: CASSLRSLSRGSYEQYF. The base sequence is TGTGCCAGCAGCTTGAGGTCCTTGAGTCGCGGTTCCTACGAGCAGTACTTC.